This T cell receptor beta chain emerged from a study of post-analysis software for immune sequencing data. At the level of the study: Recorded subtypes: relapsing-remitting, secondary progressive, progressive-relapsing; some patients unannotated. Overall study results and limits: F-measure co-clustering was strong for batch-matched samples. Normalized Chao1 diversity was significantly lower in multiple sclerosis patients than in controls. TRBV segments more frequent in patients than in controls numbered a few and included TRBV5-6, TRBV5-1 and TRBV20-1.

Unique molecular identifiers were present in the TCR beta cDNA libraries. Each sample of roughly 0.9 to 11 million input T cells yielded about 500,000 cDNA molecules, so each molecule approximated one T cell. Using its own MiXCR run on the PCR reads, TCRdb lists one record per CDR3 protein. Among 650,000 to 900,000 distinct CDR3 sequences listed, 46% were seen once. Comment on this clonotype: No antigen is known for it.

Germline trimming cut 4 bases from V and 4 bases from J; bases unmatched to any gene: 7. The germline V gene has CDR1 LGHNA and CDR2 YNFKEQ. The CDR3 has 15 amino acids. V usage is TRBV4-2 and J usage is TRBJ2-1, with TRBD1 identical over 7 bases. The sequencing input was blood. The source is a girl aged 5 to 17 with multiple sclerosis. The CDR3: CASSPRQGNYNEQFF. The CDR3 DNA is TGTGCCAGCAGCCCCCGACAGGGAAATTACAATGAGCAGTTCTTC.